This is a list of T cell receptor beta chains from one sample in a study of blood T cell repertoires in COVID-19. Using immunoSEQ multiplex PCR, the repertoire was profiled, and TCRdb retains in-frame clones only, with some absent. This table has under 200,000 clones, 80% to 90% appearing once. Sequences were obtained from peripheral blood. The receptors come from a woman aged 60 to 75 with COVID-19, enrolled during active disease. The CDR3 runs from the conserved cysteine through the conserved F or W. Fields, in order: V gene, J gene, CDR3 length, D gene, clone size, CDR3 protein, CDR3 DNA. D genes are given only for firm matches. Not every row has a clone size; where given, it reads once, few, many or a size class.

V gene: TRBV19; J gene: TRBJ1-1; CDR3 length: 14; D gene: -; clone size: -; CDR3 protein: CASTVEGGYTEAFF; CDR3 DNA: TGTGCCAGTACTGTGGAAGGGGGATACACTGAAGCTTTCTTT
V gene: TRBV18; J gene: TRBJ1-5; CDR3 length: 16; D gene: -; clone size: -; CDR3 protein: CASSPPDRESNQPQHF; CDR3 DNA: TGTGCCAGCTCACCGCCTGACAGAGAAAGCAATCAGCCCCAGCATTTT
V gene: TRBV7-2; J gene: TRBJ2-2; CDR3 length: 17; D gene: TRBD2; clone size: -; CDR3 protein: CASSLRGAGGPNGELFF; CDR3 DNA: TGTGCCAGCAGCTTACGAGGAGCGGGAGGGCCAAACGGGGAGCTGTTTTTT
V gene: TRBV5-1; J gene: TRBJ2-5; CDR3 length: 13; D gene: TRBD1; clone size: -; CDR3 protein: CASSSTGEETQYF; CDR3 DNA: TGCGCCAGCAGCTCGACAGGGGAAGAGACCCAGTACTTC
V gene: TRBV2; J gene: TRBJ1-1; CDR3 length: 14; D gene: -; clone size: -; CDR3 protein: CASVRQAMNTEAFF; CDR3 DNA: TGTGCCAGCGTCAGACAGGCAATGAACACTGAAGCTTTCTTT
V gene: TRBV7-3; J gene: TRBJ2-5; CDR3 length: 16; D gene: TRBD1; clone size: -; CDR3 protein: CASSPRTGGAVETQYF; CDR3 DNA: TGTGCCAGCAGCCCACGGACAGGGGGCGCGGTAGAGACCCAGTACTTC
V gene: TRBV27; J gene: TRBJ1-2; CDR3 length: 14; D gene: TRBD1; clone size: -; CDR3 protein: CASSEGQGRYGYTF; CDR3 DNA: TGTGCCAGCAGTGAGGGACAGGGGAGATATGGCTACACCTTC
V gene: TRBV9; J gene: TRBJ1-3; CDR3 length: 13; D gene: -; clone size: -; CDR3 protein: CASSTNSGNTIYF; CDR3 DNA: TGTGCCAGCAGCACGAACAGTGGAAACACCATATATTTT
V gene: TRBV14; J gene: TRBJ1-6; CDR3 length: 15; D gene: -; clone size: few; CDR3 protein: CASSQLTPGASPLHF; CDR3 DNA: TGTGCCAGCAGCCAACTGACCCCCGGAGCTTCACCCCTCCACTTT
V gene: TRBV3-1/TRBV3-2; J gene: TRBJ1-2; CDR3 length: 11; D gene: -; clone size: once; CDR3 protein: CASSQGEGYTF; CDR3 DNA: TGTGCCAGCAGCCAAGGTGAGGGCTACACCTTC
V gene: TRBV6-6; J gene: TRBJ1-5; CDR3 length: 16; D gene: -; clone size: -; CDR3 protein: CASSYPRGSSNQPQHF; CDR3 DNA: TGTGCCAGCAGTTACCCTCGGGGATCTAGCAATCAGCCCCAGCATTTT
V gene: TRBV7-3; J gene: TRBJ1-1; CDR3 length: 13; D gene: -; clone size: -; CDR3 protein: CASSPSGEREAFF; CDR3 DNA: TGTGCCAGCAGCCCGTCGGGGGAACGGGAAGCTTTCTTT
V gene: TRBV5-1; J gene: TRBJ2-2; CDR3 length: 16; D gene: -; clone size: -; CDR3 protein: CASSLALAANTGELFF; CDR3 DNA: TGCGCCAGCAGCTTGGCCTTAGCGGCGAACACCGGGGAGCTGTTTTTT
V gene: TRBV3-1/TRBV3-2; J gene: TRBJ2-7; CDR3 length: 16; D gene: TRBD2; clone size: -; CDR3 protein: CASSPQTSPVAGEQYF; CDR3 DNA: TGTGCCAGCAGCCCGCAGACTAGCCCGGTGGCTGGTGAGCAGTACTTC
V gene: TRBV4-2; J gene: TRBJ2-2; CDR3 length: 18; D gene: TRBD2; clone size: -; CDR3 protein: CASSQDPGTRSNTGELFF; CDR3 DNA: TGTGCCAGCAGCCAAGATCCTGGGACTAGAAGCAACACCGGGGAGCTGTTTTTT
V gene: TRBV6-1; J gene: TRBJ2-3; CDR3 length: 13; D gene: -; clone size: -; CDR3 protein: CASSEGPADTQYF; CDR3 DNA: TGTGCCAGCAGTGAAGGTCCCGCAGATACGCAGTATTTT
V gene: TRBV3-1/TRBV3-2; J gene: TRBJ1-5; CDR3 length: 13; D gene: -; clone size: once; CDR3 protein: CASSLLQAQPQHF; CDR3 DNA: TGTGCCAGCAGCCTGCTTCAAGCTCAGCCCCAGCATTTT
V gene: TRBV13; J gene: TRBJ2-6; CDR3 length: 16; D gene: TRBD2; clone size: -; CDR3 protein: CASTNTGGSGANVLTF; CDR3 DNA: TGTGCCAGCACCAATACGGGGGGTTCTGGGGCCAACGTCCTGACTTTC
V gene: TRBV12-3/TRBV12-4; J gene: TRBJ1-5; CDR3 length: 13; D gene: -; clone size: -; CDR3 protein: CASSSRFNQPQHF; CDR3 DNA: TGTGCCAGCAGTTCGCGGTTTAATCAGCCCCAGCATTTT
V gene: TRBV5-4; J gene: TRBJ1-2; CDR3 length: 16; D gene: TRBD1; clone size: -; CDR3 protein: CASSPTGKGLGYGYTF; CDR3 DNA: TGTGCCAGCAGCCCGACAGGGAAGGGCTTAGGGTATGGCTACACCTTC
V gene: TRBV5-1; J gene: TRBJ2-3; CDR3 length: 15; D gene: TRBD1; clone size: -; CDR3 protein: CASSLDRASTDTQYF; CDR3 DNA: TGCGCCAGCAGCCTGGACAGGGCGAGCACAGATACGCAGTATTTT